This TCR beta chain was identified in a study of blood T cell repertoires in COVID-19. Study-wide context: Acute and convalescent COVID-19 samples came from the United States, Italy and Spain. The analysed material was cDNA or gDNA that came from T cells, B-cell-depleted T cells, or PBMCs.

CDR1 and CDR2 (germline): SGHRS, YFSETQ. This CDR3 is 14 amino acids long. The ends were cut back, 4 bases at V and 8 bases at J, with 15 bases in the middle. Original handling: Amplification with reference gene primers provided the estimates of nucleated cell counts. The protocol was immunoSEQ multiplex PCR, while the TCRdb copy is restricted to in-frame clones and leaves out a portion. Clonal size and the V and J genes are those of that table, whereas D and trimming came from the DNA. There are more than 130,000 clones in the sample; 88% occur only once, and about 10% lies in the top ten. The specimen was peripheral blood. This clonotype was sampled from a man between 50 and 59 years old with active or convalescent COVID-19. This chain connects TRBV5-1 to TRBJ1-4; D is possibly TRBD1 (5 bases). CDR3 amino acids: CASSHDQGLEKLFF. CDR3 DNA: TGCGCCAGCAGCCATGACCAGGGTCTGGAAAAACTGTTTTTT. Filled out from reference TRBV5-1 and TRBJ1-4, the complete variable domain reads KAGVTQTPRYLIKTRGQQVTLSCSPISGHRSVSWYQQTPGQGLQFLFEYFSETQRNKGNFPGRFSGRQFSNSRSEMNVSTLELGDSALYLCASSHDQGLEKLFFGSGTQLSVL.